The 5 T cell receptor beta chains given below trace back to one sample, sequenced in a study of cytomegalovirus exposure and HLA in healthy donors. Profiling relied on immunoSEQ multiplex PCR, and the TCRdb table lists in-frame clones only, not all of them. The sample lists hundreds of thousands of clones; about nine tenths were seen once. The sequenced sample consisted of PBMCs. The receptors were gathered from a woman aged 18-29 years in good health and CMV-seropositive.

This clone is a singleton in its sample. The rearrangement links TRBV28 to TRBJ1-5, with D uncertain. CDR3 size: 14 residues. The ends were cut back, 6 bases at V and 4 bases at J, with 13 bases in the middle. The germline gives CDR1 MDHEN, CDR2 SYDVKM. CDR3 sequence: CASRPTGLNQPQHF. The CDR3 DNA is TGTGCCAGCAGGCCAACGGGGTTAAATCAGCCCCAGCATTTT.

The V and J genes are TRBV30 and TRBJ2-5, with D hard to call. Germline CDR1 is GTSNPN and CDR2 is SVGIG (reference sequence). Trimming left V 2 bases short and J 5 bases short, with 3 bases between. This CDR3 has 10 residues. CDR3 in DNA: TGTGCCTGGAGTCGGGAGACCCAGTACTTC. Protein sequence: CAWSRETQYF.

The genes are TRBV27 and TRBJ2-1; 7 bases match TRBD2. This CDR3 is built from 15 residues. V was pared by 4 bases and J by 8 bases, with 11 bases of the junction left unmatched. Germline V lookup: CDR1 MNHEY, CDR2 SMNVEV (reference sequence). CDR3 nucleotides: TGTGCCAGCAGTTGGGGGGGTCCTTCTGGGGATGAGCAGTTCTTC. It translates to CASSWGGPSGDEQFF.

The CDR3 is CASSGASSRGPEETQYF. DNA for the CDR3: TGTGCCAGCAGCGGGGCCAGCTCGCGGGGGCCAGAAGAGACCCAGTACTTC. The chain is built from TRBV2 and TRBJ2-5; D is perhaps TRBD2 (7 bases). Germline CDR1 reads SNHLY; CDR2 reads FYNNEI. Trimming took 6 bases from V and 3 from J, leaving 23 bases between them. There are 17 residues in the CDR3.

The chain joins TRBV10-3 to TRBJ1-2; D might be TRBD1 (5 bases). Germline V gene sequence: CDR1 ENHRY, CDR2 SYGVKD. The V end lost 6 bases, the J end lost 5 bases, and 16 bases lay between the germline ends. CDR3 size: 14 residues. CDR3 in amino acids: CAIRPDSLRYGYTF. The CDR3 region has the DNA TGTGCCATCAGGCCTGACAGCCTCCGTTATGGCTACACCTTC.